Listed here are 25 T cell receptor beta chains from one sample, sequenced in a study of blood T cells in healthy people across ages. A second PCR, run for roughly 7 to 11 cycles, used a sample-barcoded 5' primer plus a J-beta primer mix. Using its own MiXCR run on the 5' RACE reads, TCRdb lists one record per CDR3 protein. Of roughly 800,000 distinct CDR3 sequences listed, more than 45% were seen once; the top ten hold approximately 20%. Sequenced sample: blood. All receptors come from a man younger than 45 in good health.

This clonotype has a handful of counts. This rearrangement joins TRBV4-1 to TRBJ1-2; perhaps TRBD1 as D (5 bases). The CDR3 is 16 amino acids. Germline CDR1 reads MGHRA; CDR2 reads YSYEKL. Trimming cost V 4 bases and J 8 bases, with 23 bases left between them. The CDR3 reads CASSRLTDPPTQGYTF. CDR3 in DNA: TGCGCCAGCAGCCGCCTGACAGACCCCCCTACCCAAGGCTACACCTTC.

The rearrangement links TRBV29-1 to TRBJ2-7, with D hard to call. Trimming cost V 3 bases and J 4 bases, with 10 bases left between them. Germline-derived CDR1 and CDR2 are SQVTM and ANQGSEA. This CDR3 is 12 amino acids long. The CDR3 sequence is CSVEESAYEQYF. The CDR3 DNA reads TGCAGCGTTGAGGAGAGTGCTTACGAGCAGTACTTC.

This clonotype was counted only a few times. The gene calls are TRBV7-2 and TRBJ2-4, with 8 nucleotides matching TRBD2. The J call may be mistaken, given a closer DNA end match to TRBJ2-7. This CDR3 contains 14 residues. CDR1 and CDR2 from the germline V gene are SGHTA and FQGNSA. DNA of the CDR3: TGTGCCAGCAGCTTACCGGGACTAGAAGTCGAGCAGTACTTC. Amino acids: CASSLPGLEVEQYF.

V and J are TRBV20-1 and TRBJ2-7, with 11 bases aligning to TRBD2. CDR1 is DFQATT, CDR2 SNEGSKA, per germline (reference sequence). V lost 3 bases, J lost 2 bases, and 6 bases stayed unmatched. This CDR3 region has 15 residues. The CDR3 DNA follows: TGCAGTGCTAGGCCGCCGGGACTAGCGGCCTACGAGCAGTACTTC. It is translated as CSARPPGLAAYEQYF.

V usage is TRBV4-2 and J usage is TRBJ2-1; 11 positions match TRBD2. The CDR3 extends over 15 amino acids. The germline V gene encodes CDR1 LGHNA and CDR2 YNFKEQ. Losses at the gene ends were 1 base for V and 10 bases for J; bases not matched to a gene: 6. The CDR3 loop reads CASSQGLASGREQFF. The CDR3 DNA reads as TGTGCCAGCAGCCAAGGGCTGGCTAGCGGGAGGGAGCAGTTCTTC.

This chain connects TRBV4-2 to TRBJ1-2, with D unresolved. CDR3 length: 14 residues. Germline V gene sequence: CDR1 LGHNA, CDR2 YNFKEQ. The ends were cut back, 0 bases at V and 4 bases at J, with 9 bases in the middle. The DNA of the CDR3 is TGTGCCAGCAGCCAAGACACAGATTTCTATGGCTACACCTTC. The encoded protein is CASSQDTDFYGYTF.

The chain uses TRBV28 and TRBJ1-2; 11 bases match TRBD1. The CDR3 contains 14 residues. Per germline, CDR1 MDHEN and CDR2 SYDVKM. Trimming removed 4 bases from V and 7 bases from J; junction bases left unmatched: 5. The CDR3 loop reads CASSSPGQGGGYTF. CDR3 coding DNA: TGTGCCAGCAGTTCCCCGGGACAGGGGGGTGGCTACACCTTC.

The CDR3 nucleotides are TGTGCCAGCAGCCAAGGGACGGGAGGGCAGTACAATGAGCAGTACTTC. Encoded protein: CASSQGTGGQYNEQYF. This chain uses TRBV4-2 with TRBJ2-1; TRBD2 matches at 8 bases. The DNA end lines up better with TRBJ2-7; the J call may be wrong. Germline V gives CDR1 LGHNA, CDR2 YNFKEQ. This CDR3 region has 16 residues.

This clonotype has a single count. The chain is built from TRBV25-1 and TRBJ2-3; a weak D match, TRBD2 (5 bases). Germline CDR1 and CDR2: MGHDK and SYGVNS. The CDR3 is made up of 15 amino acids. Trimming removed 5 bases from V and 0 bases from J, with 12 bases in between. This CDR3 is CASSSGWTSTDTQYF. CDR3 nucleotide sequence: TGTGCCAGCAGTAGTGGGTGGACTAGCACAGATACGCAGTATTTT.

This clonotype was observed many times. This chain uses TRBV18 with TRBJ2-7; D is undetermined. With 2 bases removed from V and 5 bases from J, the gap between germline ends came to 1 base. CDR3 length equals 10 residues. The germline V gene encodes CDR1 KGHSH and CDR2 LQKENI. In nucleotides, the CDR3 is TGTGCCAGCTCACCAAACGAGCAGTACTTC. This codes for CASSPNEQYF.

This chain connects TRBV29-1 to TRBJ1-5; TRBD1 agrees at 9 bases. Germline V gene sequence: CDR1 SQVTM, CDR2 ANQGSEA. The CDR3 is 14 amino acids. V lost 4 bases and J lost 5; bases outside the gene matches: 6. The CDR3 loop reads CSVGGQGLDQPQHF. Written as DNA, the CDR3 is TGCAGCGTTGGGGGACAGGGATTAGATCAGCCCCAGCATTTT.

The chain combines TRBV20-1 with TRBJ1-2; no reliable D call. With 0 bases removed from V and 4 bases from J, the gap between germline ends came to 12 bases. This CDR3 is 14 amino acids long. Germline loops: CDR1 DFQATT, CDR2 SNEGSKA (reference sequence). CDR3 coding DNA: TGCAGTGCTAGAGACTCACGGACTACCTATGGCTACACCTTC. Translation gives CSARDSRTTYGYTF.

The CDR3 nucleotides are TGTGCCAGTCGGGGTTTAGCCAATGAGCAGTTCTTC. Protein product: CASRGLANEQFF. The chain carries TRBV27 and TRBJ2-1; the D gene is possibly TRBD2 (5 bases). CDR1 and CDR2 (germline): MNHEY, SMNVEV (reference sequence). This CDR3 has 12 amino acids. Between the trimmed V and J ends, which lost 9 bases and 6 bases, there was a span of 12 bases.

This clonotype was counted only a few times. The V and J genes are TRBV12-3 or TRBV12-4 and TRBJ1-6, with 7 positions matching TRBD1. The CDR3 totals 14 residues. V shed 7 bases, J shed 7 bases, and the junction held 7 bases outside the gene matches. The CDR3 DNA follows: TGTGCCAGCACTCCACAGGGGCCCAATTCACCCCTCCACTTT. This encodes CASTPQGPNSPLHF.

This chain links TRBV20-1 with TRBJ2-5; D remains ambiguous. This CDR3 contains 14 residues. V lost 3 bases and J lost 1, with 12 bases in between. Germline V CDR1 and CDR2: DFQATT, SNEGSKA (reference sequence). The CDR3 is CSASPSVFQETQYF. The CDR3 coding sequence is TGCAGTGCTAGTCCGTCTGTCTTCCAAGAGACCCAGTACTTC.

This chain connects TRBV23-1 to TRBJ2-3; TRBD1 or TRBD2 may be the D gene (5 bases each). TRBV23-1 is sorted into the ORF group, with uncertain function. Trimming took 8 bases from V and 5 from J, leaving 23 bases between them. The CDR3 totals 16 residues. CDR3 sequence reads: CASLPEIGQGRDTQYF. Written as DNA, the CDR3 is TGCGCCAGCCTTCCGGAAATTGGACAAGGGAGAGATACGCAGTATTTT.

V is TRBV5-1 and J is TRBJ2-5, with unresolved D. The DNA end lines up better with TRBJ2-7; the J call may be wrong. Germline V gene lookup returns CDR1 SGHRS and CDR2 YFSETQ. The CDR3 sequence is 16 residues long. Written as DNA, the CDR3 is TGCGCCAGCAGCTTGGAGGTCTCTCCGCCGCACTACGAGCAGTACTTC. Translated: CASSLEVSPPHYEQYF.

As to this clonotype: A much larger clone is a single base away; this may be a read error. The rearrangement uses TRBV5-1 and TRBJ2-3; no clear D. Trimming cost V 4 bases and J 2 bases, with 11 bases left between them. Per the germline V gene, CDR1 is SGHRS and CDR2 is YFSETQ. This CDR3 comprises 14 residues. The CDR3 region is CASSVGEITDTQYF. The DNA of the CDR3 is TGCGCCAGCAGCGTTGGGGAAATCACAGATACGCAGTATTTT.

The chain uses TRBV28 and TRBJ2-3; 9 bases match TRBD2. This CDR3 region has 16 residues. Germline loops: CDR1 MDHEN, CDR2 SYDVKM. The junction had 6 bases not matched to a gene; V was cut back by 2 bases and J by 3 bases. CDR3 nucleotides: TGTGCCAGCAGTTTAAGGGCTAGCGGGAAGACAGATACGCAGTATTTT. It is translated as CASSLRASGKTDTQYF.

The CDR3 sequence is CALKAGIDGTDTQYF. For the CDR3, the DNA is TGCGCCCTCAAAGCGGGGATCGACGGCACAGATACGCAGTATTTT. The V and J genes are TRBV10-2 and TRBJ2-3; 7 bases line up with TRBD2. Germline V gene lookup returns CDR1 WSHSY and CDR2 SAAADI. V shed 11 bases, J shed 1 base, and the junction held 12 bases outside the gene matches. The CDR3 sequence is 15 residues long.

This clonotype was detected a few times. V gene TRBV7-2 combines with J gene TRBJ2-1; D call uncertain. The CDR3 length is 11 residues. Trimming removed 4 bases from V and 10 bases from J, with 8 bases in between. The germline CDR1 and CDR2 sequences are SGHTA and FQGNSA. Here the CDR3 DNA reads TGTGCCAGCAGCTCCGGCCCCGAGCAGTTCTTC. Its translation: CASSSGPEQFF.

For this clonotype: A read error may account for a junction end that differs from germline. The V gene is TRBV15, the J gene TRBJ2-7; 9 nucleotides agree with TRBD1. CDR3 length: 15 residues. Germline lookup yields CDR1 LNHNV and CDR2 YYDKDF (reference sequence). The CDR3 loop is CTTSRAGTGSNEQYF. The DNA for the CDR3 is TGTACCACCAGCAGAGCTGGGACAGGGTCCAACGAGCAGTACTTC.

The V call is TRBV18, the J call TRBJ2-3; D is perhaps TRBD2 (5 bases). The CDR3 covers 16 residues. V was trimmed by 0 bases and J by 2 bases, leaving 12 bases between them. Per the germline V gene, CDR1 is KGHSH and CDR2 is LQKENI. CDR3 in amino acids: CASSPPRAALTDTQYF. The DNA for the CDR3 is TGTGCCAGCTCACCACCGAGGGCAGCCCTCACAGATACGCAGTATTTT.

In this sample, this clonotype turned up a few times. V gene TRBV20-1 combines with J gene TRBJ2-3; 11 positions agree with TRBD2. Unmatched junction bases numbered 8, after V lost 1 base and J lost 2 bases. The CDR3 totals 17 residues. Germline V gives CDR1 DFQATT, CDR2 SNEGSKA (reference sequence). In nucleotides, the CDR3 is TGCAGTGCTAGAGGGACGGTACTAGCGGGGGTCACAGATACGCAGTATTTT. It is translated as CSARGTVLAGVTDTQYF.

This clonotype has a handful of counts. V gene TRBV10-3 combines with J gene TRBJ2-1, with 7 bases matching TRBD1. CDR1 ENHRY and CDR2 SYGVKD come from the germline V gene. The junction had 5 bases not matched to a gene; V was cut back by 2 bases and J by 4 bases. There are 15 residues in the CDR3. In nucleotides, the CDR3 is TGTGCCATCAGTGAGGCTGGACAGGCGTACAATGAGCAGTTCTTC. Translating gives CAISEAGQAYNEQFF.